What follows is one TCR beta chain and its context. The data derive from a study of OX40 agonist ivuxolimab in advanced cancers. Across the study: Three patients got partial responses; one had hepatocellular carcinoma and two had cutaneous melanoma.

Some clones are missing from TCRdb's copy, which holds only in-frame ones; the method was immunoSEQ multiplex PCR. The sample yields approximately 74,000 clones, approximately 90% seen once. The germline CDR1 and CDR2 sequences are GTSNPN and SVGIG (reference sequence). The CDR3 spans 13 residues. With 7 bases clipped from V and 0 bases from J, the junction kept 3 bases outside the gene matches. The clonotype was recovered from an adult with an advanced solid tumor such as melanoma, head and neck, liver or kidney cancer. The V and J genes are TRBV30 and TRBJ2-1; 7 bases line up with TRBD2. The material sequenced was CD4+ or CD8+ T cells sorted from blood, taken in a trial of the OX40 agonist ivuxolimab. CDR3 in DNA: TGTGCCTCATGGACTAGCTCCTACAATGAGCAGTTCTTC. Its translation: CASWTSSYNEQFF.